The source of this T cell receptor (beta chain) is a study of monozygotic twins with inflammatory bowel disease. One entry per CDR3 protein, without DNA, is what TCRdb gives after re-calling the 5' RACE reads. The sample includes around 380,000 distinct CDR3 sequences. As to this clonotype: Its matching antigen is unknown.

Study conclusions and caveats: There was no way to distinguish the different T cell subtypes.

The TCR originated in a human donor with ulcerative colitis or Crohn's disease, or a healthy co-twin of an affected twin (not recorded which). What was sequenced was blood.

CDR3 residues: CASSTDRGTQYF. The chain uses TRBV7-9 and TRBJ2-3; TCRdb lists TRBD1, though no DNA is available to test this call. CDR1 SEHNR and CDR2 FQNEAQ come from the germline V gene (reference sequence). The CDR3 is 12 residues long.